The TCR beta chain described here comes from a study of identical twins. CDR1 is SGHRS, CDR2 YFSETQ, per germline. V lost 10 bases and J 8 bases, leaving 22 bases between the germline ends. The CDR3 is made up of 14 amino acids. Template switching (which added a universal primer site) was used, and cDNA carried unique molecular identifiers. A single record per CDR3 protein comes from TCRdb applying MiXCR to the 5' RACE reads. The table includes hundreds of thousands of distinct CDR3 sequences, about 18% detected once. This same sample was also part of a study on T cells expressing NK-cell markers. From that second work: Investigators obtained TCR beta repertoires from sorted CD3+CD56+NKG2C+, CD3+CD56+NKG2C- and CD3+CD56-NKG2C+ T cells.

The V and J genes are TRBV5-1 and TRBJ2-1; TRBD1 might be the D (10 bases). The sequencing input was PBMCs. This clonotype was obtained from a woman aged 18-29 years in good health. DNA for the CDR3: TGCGCCTCTAGCGGGACAGGGGCAGGCGATGAGCAGTTCTTC. Its protein product is CASSGTGAGDEQFF.